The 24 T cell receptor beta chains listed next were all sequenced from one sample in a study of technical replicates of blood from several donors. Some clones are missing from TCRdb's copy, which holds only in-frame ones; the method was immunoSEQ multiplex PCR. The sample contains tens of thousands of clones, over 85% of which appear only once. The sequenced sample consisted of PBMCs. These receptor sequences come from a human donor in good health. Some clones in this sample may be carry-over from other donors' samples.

CDR3 sequence: CASVLEGDSPLHF. CDR3 nucleotides: TGTGCCAGCGTACTAGAGGGAGATTCACCCCTCCACTTT. The chain is built from TRBV2 and TRBJ1-6; D remains unclear. The CDR3 is 13 residues long. Deletions cut 8 bases from V and 8 bases from J, with 13 bases between. CDR1 and CDR2 (germline): SNHLY, FYNNEI.

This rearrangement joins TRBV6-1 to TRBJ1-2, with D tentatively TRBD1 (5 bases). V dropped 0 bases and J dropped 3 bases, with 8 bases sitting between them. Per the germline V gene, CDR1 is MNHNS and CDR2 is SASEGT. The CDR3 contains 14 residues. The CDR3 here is CASSEAGGYYGYTF. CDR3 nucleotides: TGTGCCAGCAGTGAAGCCGGGGGGTACTATGGCTACACCTTC.

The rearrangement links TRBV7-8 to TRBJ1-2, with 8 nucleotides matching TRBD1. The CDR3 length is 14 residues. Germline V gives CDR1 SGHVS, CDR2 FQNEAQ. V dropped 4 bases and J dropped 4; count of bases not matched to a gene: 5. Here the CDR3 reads CASSSPGGGYGYTF. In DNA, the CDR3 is TGTGCCAGCAGCTCACCAGGGGGCGGCTATGGCTACACCTTC.

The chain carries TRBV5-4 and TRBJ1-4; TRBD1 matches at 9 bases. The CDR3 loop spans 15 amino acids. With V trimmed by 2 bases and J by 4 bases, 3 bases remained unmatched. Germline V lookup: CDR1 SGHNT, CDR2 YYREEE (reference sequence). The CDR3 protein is CASSLGTGSNEKLFF. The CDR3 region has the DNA TGTGCCAGCAGCTTAGGGACAGGGAGTAATGAAAAACTGTTTTTT.

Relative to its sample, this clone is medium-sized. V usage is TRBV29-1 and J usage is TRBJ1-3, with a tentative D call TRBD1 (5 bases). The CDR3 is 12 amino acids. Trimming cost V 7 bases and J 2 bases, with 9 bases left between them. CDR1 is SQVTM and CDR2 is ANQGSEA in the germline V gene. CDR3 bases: TGCAGCGCGGACACGCCTGGAAACACCATATATTTT. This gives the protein CSADTPGNTIYF.

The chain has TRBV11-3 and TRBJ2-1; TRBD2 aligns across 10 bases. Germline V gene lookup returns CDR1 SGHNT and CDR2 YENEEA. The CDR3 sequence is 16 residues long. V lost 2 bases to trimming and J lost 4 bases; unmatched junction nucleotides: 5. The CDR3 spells CASSLLSAGGYNEQFF. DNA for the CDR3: TGTGCCAGCAGCTTATTGTCAGCGGGAGGGTACAATGAGCAGTTCTTC.

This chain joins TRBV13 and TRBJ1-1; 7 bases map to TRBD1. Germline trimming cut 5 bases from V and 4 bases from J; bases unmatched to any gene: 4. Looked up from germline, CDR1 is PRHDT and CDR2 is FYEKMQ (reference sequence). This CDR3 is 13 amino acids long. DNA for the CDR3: TGTGCCAGCAGCCCTCAGGGGGTCACTGAAGCTTTCTTT. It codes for CASSPQGVTEAFF.

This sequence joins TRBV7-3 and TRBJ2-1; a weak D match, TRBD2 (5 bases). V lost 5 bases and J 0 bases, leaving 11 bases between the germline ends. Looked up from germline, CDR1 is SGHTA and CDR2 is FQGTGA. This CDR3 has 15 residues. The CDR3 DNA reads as TGTGCCAGCAGCCGTAGCGAAAGCTCCTACAATGAGCAGTTCTTC. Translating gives CASSRSESSYNEQFF.

This CDR3 reads CASSTGQANTGELFF. CDR3 DNA sequence: TGTGCCAGCAGCACTGGACAGGCGAACACCGGGGAGCTGTTTTTT. The chain carries TRBV5-4 and TRBJ2-2; TRBD1 aligns across 7 bases. V shed 4 bases, J shed 0 bases, and the junction held 3 bases outside the gene matches. The germline V gene has CDR1 SGHNT and CDR2 YYREEE (reference sequence). The CDR3 covers 15 residues.

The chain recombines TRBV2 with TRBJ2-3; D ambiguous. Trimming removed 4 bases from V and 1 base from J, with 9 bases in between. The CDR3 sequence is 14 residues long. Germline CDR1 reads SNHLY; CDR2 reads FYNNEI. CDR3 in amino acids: CASSVEGGTDTQYF. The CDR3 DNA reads TGTGCCAGCAGTGTGGAAGGAGGCACAGATACGCAGTATTTT.

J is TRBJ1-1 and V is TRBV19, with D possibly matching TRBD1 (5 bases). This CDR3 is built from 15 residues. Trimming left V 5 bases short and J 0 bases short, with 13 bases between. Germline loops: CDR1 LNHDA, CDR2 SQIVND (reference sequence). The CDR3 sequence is CASSGGKIVNTEAFF. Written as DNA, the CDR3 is TGTGCCAGTAGTGGGGGGAAGATCGTGAACACTGAAGCTTTCTTT.

CDR3 residues: CASSQDRGRIHEQYF. Written as DNA, the CDR3 is TGCGCCAGCAGCCAAGACCGGGGTAGAATCCACGAGCAGTACTTC. The chain employs TRBV4-3 and TRBJ2-7; TRBD2 is a possible D gene (5 bases). The CDR3 loop spans 15 amino acids. The germline V gene has CDR1 LGHNA and CDR2 YSLEER. With 0 bases removed from V and 5 bases from J, the gap between germline ends came to 14 bases.

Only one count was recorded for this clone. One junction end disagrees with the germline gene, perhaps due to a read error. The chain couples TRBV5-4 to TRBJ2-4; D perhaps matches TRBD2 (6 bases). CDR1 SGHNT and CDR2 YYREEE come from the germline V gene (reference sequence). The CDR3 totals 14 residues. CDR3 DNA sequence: TGTGCCAGCACCTTGCTGGGGGGCAAAAACATTCAGTACTTC. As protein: CASTLLGGKNIQYF. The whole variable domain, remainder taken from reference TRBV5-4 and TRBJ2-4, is ETGVTQSPTHLIKTRGQQVTLRCSSQSGHNTVSWYQQALGQGPQFIFQYYREEENGRGNFPPRFSGLQFPNYSSELNVNALELDDSALYLCASTLLGGKNIQYFGAGTRLSVL.

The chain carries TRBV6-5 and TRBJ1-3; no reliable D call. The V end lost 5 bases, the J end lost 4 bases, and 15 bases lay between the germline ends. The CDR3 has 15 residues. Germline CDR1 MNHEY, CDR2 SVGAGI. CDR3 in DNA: TGTGCCAGCAGTCTCGGGAGGACGGCGGGAAACACCATATATTTT. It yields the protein CASSLGRTAGNTIYF.

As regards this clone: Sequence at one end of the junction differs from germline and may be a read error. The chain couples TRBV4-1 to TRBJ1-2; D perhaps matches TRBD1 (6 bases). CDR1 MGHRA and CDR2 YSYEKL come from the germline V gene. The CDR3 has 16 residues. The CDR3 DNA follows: TGCGCCAGCAGCCAAGATTTGCCCCGGGACACCAATGGCTACACTTTC. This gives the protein CASSQDLPRDTNGYTF.

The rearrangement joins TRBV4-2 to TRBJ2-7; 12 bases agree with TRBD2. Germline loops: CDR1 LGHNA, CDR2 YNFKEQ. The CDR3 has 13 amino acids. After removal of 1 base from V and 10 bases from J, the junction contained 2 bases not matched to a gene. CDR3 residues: CASSQASGREQYF. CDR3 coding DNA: TGTGCCAGCAGCCAAGCTAGCGGGAGGGAACAGTACTTC.

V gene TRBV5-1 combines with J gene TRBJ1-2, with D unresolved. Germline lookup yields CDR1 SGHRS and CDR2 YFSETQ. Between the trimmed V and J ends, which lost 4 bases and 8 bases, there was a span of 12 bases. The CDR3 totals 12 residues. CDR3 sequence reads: CASSLARFGYTF. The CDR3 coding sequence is TGCGCCAGCAGCCTGGCCAGGTTCGGCTACACCTTC.

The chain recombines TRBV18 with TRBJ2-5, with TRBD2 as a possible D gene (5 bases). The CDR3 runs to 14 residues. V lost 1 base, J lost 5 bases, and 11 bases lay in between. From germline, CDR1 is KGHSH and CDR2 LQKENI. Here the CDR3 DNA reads TGTGCCAGCTCACCACGAGGGCCGGGTGAGACCCAGTACTTC. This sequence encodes CASSPRGPGETQYF.

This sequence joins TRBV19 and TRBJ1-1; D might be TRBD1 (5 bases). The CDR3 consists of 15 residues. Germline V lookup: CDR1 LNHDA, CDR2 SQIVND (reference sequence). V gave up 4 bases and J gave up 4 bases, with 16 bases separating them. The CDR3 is CASSRVGVGTTEAFF. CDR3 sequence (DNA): TGTGCCAGTAGTAGGGTAGGGGTGGGCACCACTGAAGCTTTCTTT.

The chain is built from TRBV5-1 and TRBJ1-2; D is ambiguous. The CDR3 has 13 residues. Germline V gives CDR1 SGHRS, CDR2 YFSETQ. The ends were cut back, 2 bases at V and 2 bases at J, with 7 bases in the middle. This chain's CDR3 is CASSFVLNYGYTF. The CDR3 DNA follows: TGCGCCAGCAGCTTCGTCCTCAACTATGGCTACACCTTC.

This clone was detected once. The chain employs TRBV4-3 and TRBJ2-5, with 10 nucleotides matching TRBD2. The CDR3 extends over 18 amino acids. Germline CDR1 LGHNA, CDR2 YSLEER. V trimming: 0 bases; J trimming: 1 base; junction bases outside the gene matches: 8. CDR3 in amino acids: CASSQDTAQRGGQETQYF. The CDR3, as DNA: TGCGCCAGCAGCCAAGATACAGCCCAGCGGGGGGGCCAAGAGACCCAGTACTTC.

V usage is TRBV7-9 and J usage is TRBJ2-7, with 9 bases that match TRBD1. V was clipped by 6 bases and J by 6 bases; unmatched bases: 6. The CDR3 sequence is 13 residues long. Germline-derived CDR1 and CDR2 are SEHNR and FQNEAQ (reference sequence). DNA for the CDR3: TGTGCCAGCAGGCTACAGGGGGCCCGCGAGCAGTACTTC. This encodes CASRLQGAREQYF.

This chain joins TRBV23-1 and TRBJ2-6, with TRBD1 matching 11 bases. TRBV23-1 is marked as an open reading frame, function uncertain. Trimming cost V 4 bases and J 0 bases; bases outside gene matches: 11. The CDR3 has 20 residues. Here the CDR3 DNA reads TGCGCCAGCAGTCGCTTGCAGGGACAGGGGGATTTCTCTGGGGCCAACGTCCTGACTTTC. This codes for CASSRLQGQGDFSGANVLTF.

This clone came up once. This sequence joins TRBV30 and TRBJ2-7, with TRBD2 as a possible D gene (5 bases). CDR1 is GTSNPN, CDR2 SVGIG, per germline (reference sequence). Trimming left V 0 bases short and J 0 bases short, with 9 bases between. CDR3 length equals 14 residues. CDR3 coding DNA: TGTGCCTGGAGTGTAGGACTGGTCTCCTACGAGCAGTACTTC. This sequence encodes CAWSVGLVSYEQYF.